These 14 T cell receptor beta chains share one sample of origin, sequenced in a study of blood T cell repertoires in COVID-19. Libraries were prepared by immunoSEQ multiplex PCR; TCRdb keeps only in-frame clonotypes and omits some of them. This table holds about 400,000 clones, under 90% found once. Input material: PBMCs or T cells enriched from blood (not recorded which). Receptors were obtained from a young woman who had recovered from COVID-19.

The V call is TRBV14, the J call TRBJ2-5, with D unresolved. Germline V lookup: CDR1 SGHDN, CDR2 FVKESK. This CDR3 spans 12 amino acids. V gave up 4 bases and J gave up 2 bases, with 5 bases separating them. The CDR3 region is CASSRYQETQYF. As DNA, the CDR3 is TGTGCCAGCAGCCGCTATCAAGAGACCCAGTACTTC.

This sequence joins TRBV15 and TRBJ1-1; 8 nucleotides line up with TRBD1. V dropped 5 bases and J dropped 3; count of bases not matched to a gene: 5. Germline V gene lookup returns CDR1 LNHNV and CDR2 YYDKDF (reference sequence). The CDR3 consists of 14 residues. The CDR3 here is CATSGQTGDTEAFF. For the CDR3, the DNA is TGTGCCACCAGCGGGCAGACAGGGGACACTGAAGCTTTCTTT.

The V call is TRBV7-9, the J call TRBJ1-2; perhaps TRBD1 as D (5 bases). The length of the CDR3 is 13 residues. Germline V gene sequence: CDR1 SEHNR, CDR2 FQNEAQ (reference sequence). Between the trimmed V and J ends, which lost 11 bases and 0 bases, there was a span of 13 bases. The DNA of the CDR3 is TGTGCCGCCGGTAGGGGTTCTAACTATGGCTACACCTTC. Amino acids: CAAGRGSNYGYTF. Supplemented by reference TRBV7-9 and TRBJ1-2, the full variable domain reads DTGVSQNPRHKITKRGQNVTFRCDPISEHNRLYWYRQTLGQGPEFLTYFQNEAQLEKSRLLSDRFSAERPKGSFSTLEIQRTEQGDSAMYLCAAGRGSNYGYTFGSGTRLTVV.

As concerns this clone: Other DNA sequences in this sample translate to the same CDR3. The genes are TRBV29-1 and TRBJ2-7; a weak D match, TRBD2 (6 bases). The germline gives CDR1 SQVTM, CDR2 ANQGSEA. The CDR3 spans 11 residues. Trimming took off 6 bases at V and 0 bases at J, with 6 bases between the two ends. The CDR3 DNA reads as TGCAGCGTCGGGGGCTCCTACGAGCAGTACTTC. This sequence encodes CSVGGSYEQYF.

The chain combines TRBV27 with TRBJ2-2, with 7 positions matching TRBD1. This CDR3 contains 16 residues. The V and J ends lost 3 bases and 6 bases, in that order; junction bases with no gene match: 10. CDR1 is MNHEY and CDR2 is SMNVEV in the germline V gene (reference sequence). Here the CDR3 reads CASSFAPGQSSGELFF. The CDR3 region has the DNA TGTGCCAGCAGTTTCGCCCCGGGACAGTCTTCCGGGGAGCTGTTTTTT.

The rearrangement links TRBV7-2 to TRBJ1-4; a possible D gene is TRBD1 (5 bases). Germline V gene sequence: CDR1 SGHTA, CDR2 FQGNSA. Trimming took 5 bases from V and 3 from J, leaving 10 bases between them. The CDR3 sequence is 14 residues long. As DNA, the CDR3 is TGTGCCAGCAGCAAGGGGTTGGCTAATGAAAAACTGTTTTTT. The encoded protein is CASSKGLANEKLFF. Complete variable domain (other parts from reference TRBV7-2 and TRBJ1-4): GAGVSQSPSNKVTEKGKDVELRCDPISGHTALYWYRQSLGQGLEFLIYFQGNSAPDKSGLPSDRFSAERTGGSVSTLTIQRTQQEDSAVYLCASSKGLANEKLFFGSGTQLSVL.

The chain combines TRBV30 with TRBJ2-1, with TRBD2 matching 12 bases. Looked up from germline, CDR1 is GTSNPN and CDR2 is SVGIG (reference sequence). The CDR3 runs 14 residues. J was trimmed by 8 bases and V by 1 base; bases with no gene match: 3. The CDR3 region has the DNA TGTGCCTGGAGTGGGACTAGCGGGATCCATGAGCAGTTCTTC. It translates to CAWSGTSGIHEQFF.

V gene TRBV5-1 combines with J gene TRBJ1-1, with TRBD1 identical over 9 bases. Germline assignment: CDR1 SGHRS and CDR2 YFSETQ. The CDR3 sequence is 15 residues long. With 2 bases clipped from V and 6 bases from J, the junction kept 8 bases outside the gene matches. Here the CDR3 DNA reads TGCGCCAGCAGCTTAGCAAGGACAGGGGTCTCTGAAGCTTTCTTT. Translation: CASSLARTGVSEAFF.

V is TRBV6-5 and J is TRBJ2-5; no firm D call. Germline V gene data show CDR1 as MNHEY and CDR2 as SVGAGI. Trimming removed 4 bases from V and 2 bases from J, with 5 bases in between. The CDR3 totals 12 residues. CDR3 nucleotide sequence: TGTGCCAGCAGTTCCGCGCAAGAGACCCAGTACTTC. It is translated as CASSSAQETQYF.

The chain uses TRBV5-1 and TRBJ2-2, with D perhaps matching TRBD2 (7 bases). The CDR3 is 18 amino acids. V gave up 1 base and J gave up 3 bases, with 19 bases separating them. Germline V gene lookup returns CDR1 SGHRS and CDR2 YFSETQ. CDR3 loop: CASSLRPSGAGDTGELFF. CDR3 nucleotides: TGCGCCAGCAGCTTGAGGCCCTCGGGGGCGGGGGACACCGGGGAGCTGTTTTTT.

CDR3 amino acids: CASSQGLGSMYNEQFF. For the CDR3, the DNA is TGTGCCAGCAGCCAGGGTCTCGGGAGTATGTACAATGAGCAGTTCTTC. V is TRBV3-1 (or the pseudogene TRBV3-2) and J is TRBJ2-1; a possible D gene is TRBD2 (6 bases). The CDR3 consists of 16 residues. Germline loops: CDR1 LGHDT, CDR2 YNNKEL (reference sequence). V was pared by 3 bases and J by 4 bases, with 16 bases between.

The chain carries TRBV7-2 and TRBJ1-2, with 7 bases identical to TRBD1. The germline gives CDR1 SGHTA, CDR2 FQGNSA. This CDR3 region has 15 residues. Trimming cost V 4 bases and J 5 bases; bases outside gene matches: 10. In nucleotides, the CDR3 is TGTGCCAGCAGCTCACGGGAACAGGGGACTTATGGCTACACCTTC. It codes for CASSSREQGTYGYTF.

This clone showed up just once. This chain links TRBV23-1 with TRBJ1-1; 9 nucleotides align to TRBD1. TRBV23-1 is sorted into the ORF group, with uncertain function. After removal of 2 bases from V and 5 bases from J, the junction contained 9 bases not matched to a gene. The CDR3 covers 16 residues. The CDR3 loop reads CASSQPHGQGRTEAFF. The CDR3 DNA reads as TGCGCCAGCAGTCAACCTCATGGACAGGGGCGAACTGAAGCTTTCTTT.

With regard to this clone: Other DNA sequences in this specimen translate into the identical CDR3. The CDR3 DNA sequence: TGTGCCAGCTCACCAGGGCAGGGGAATCAGCCCCAGCATTTT. This translates into CASSPGQGNQPQHF. J is TRBJ1-5 and V is TRBV18, with D maybe TRBD1 (6 bases). This CDR3 has 14 residues. Trimming removed 2 bases from V and 4 bases from J, with 9 bases in between. Germline V gives CDR1 KGHSH, CDR2 LQKENI.